One sample yielded the 25 T cell receptor beta chains listed below, sequenced in a study of T cell changes during pregnancy in multiple sclerosis. Sequenced by immunoSEQ multiplex PCR; TCRdb stores in-frame clones only, minus some. The profile shows approximately 44,000 clones, about nine tenths of them singletons. The starting material was CD4+ T cells from peripheral blood mononuclear cells, obtained before pregnancy. These receptor sequences come from a female donor with multiple sclerosis, enrolled in a pregnancy study.

The gene calls are TRBV6-5 and TRBJ2-5, with D possibly matching TRBD1 (5 bases). Germline values: CDR1 MNHEY, CDR2 SVGAGI. Between the trimmed V and J ends, which lost 0 bases and 1 base, there was a span of 12 bases. This CDR3 comprises 16 residues. CDR3 bases: TGTGCCAGCAGTTACTCGTCAGGGCAGGGCCAAGAGACCCAGTACTTC. The encoded protein is CASSYSSGQGQETQYF.

This chain connects TRBV12-5 to TRBJ2-7, with no clear D. Germline V gene sequence: CDR1 LGHNT, CDR2 FRNRAP. V was cut by 0 bases and J by 7 bases, with 10 bases left in between. The CDR3 length is 13 residues. CDR3 sequence reads: CASGLVKQVEQYF. Written as DNA, the CDR3 is TGTGCTAGTGGTTTGGTAAAACAAGTAGAGCAGTACTTC.

This rearrangement joins TRBV11-3 to TRBJ2-1; 7 nucleotides agree with TRBD2. The germline CDR1 and CDR2 sequences are SGHNT and YENEEA. V lost 6 bases, J lost 0 bases, and 14 bases stayed unmatched. CDR3 length: 18 residues. The CDR3 nucleotides read TGTGCCAGCAGTTCCGGACTAGGCCGAATGGGCTCCTACAATGAGCAGTTCTTC. Protein product: CASSSGLGRMGSYNEQFF.

CDR3 DNA: TGTGCCAGCAGCTTAAGACCGAGGTCTTCGGGCAGCGGTGAGCAGTTCTTC. The encoded protein is CASSLRPRSSGSGEQFF. This chain uses TRBV7-3 with TRBJ2-1; possibly TRBD2 for D (5 bases). This CDR3 contains 17 residues. The germline V gene encodes CDR1 SGHTA and CDR2 FQGTGA. Trimming removed 1 base from V and 9 bases from J, with 22 bases in between.

V is TRBV10-3 and J is TRBJ2-5; 7 positions match TRBD2. The germline gives CDR1 ENHRY, CDR2 SYGVKD. This CDR3 contains 14 residues. The V and J ends lost 4 bases and 5 bases, in that order; junction bases with no gene match: 7. CDR3 residues: CAISAPTSYETQYF. The CDR3 nucleotides are TGTGCCATCAGTGCCCCGACTAGCTACGAGACCCAGTACTTC.

The J gene is TRBJ1-2, the V gene TRBV7-8, with 11 bases identical to TRBD1. CDR3 length: 15 residues. Germline V lookup: CDR1 SGHVS, CDR2 FQNEAQ. The junction had 7 bases not matched to a gene; V was cut back by 5 bases and J by 5 bases. The CDR3 bases are TGTGCCAGCAGCGCCGGACAGGGGGCAGGATATGGCTACACCTTC. This sequence encodes CASSAGQGAGYGYTF.

Only one count was recorded for this clone. The chain joins TRBV27 to TRBJ2-3, with 7 bases fitting TRBD2. Trimming took 5 bases from V and 0 from J; bases not matched to a gene: 5. Germline V gene data show CDR1 as MNHEY and CDR2 as SMNVEV (reference sequence). The CDR3 runs 15 residues. This chain's CDR3 is CASSALARSTDTQYF. The CDR3 nucleotides are TGTGCCAGCAGTGCACTAGCGAGAAGCACAGATACGCAGTATTTT.

This chain uses TRBV4-1 with TRBJ2-1; 12 nucleotides line up with TRBD2. V was clipped by 3 bases and J by 6 bases; unmatched bases: 12. Germline V gene data show CDR1 as MGHRA and CDR2 as YSYEKL. The CDR3 has 18 amino acids. CDR3 loop: CASSQTPGLAGGVNEQFF. DNA for the CDR3: TGCGCCAGCAGCCAGACCCCTGGGCTAGCGGGAGGGGTCAATGAGCAGTTCTTC.

The chain uses TRBV7-9 and TRBJ1-2; TRBD1 aligns across 9 bases. CDR3 length equals 16 residues. The V segment lost 3 bases and the J segment 4 bases; nucleotides outside the gene matches: 9. Germline values: CDR1 SEHNR, CDR2 FQNEAQ (reference sequence). CDR3 sequence (DNA): TGTGCCAGCAGCTTCCCCTCACAGGGGGCTGGCTATGGCTACACCTTC. Residues: CASSFPSQGAGYGYTF. The whole variable domain, filled in from reference TRBV7-9 and TRBJ1-2, reads DTGVSQNPRHKITKRGQNVTFRCDPISEHNRLYWYRQTLGQGPEFLTYFQNEAQLEKSRLLSDRFSAERPKGSFSTLEIQRTEQGDSAMYLCASSFPSQGAGYGYTFGSGTRLTVV.

V gene TRBV5-1 combines with J gene TRBJ2-1, with D unresolved. Germline CDR1 SGHRS, CDR2 YFSETQ. The CDR3 runs 13 residues. V was trimmed by 0 bases and J by 5 bases, leaving 6 bases between them. CDR3 amino acids: CASSLDRDNEQFF. The DNA for the CDR3 is TGCGCCAGCAGCTTGGACAGAGACAATGAGCAGTTCTTC.

J is TRBJ2-7 and V is TRBV7-9, with TRBD2 identical over 9 bases. Per the germline V gene, CDR1 is SEHNR and CDR2 is FQNEAQ (reference sequence). The CDR3 extends over 15 amino acids. With 1 base clipped from V and 5 bases from J, the junction kept 6 bases outside the gene matches. DNA of the CDR3: TGTGCCAGCAGCTTAGGGGGACTAGCCGTCCACGAGCAGTACTTC. Its protein is CASSLGGLAVHEQYF.

V and J are TRBV2 and TRBJ1-1, with 7 bases lining up with TRBD1. J gave up 4 bases and V 4 bases, and 3 bases lay outside the gene matches. CDR3 length: 13 residues. The germline V gene has CDR1 SNHLY and CDR2 FYNNEI. As DNA, the CDR3 is TGTGCCAGCAGTGTGGACAGGACCACTGAAGCTTTCTTT. It is translated as CASSVDRTTEAFF.

The chain uses TRBV28 and TRBJ1-1; D remains unclear. The CDR3 covers 12 residues. The germline gives CDR1 MDHEN, CDR2 SYDVKM. V was shortened by 2 bases and J by 7 bases, with 8 bases between the two germline ends. The CDR3 DNA reads TGTGCCAGCAGTTTAAAGCGGAGTGAAGCTTTCTTT. Its translation: CASSLKRSEAFF.

This chain connects TRBV6-5 to TRBJ1-5, with D possibly matching TRBD1 (5 bases). The CDR3 has 16 residues. The V end was cut by 4 bases, the J end by 6 bases, with 19 bases between. The germline CDR1 and CDR2 sequences are MNHEY and SVGAGI. CDR3 sequence (DNA): TGTGCCAGCAGTTCCGCGGGGCGGTCGAAGGGTCAGCCCCAGCATTTT. Its translation is CASSSAGRSKGQPQHF.

The genes are TRBV29-1 and TRBJ1-2; 7 nucleotides match TRBD1. The ends lost 3 bases at V and 5 bases at J; junction bases unmatched: 3. The CDR3 contains 12 residues. Looked up from germline, CDR1 is SQVTM and CDR2 is ANQGSEA. CDR3 loop: CSVEGQTYGYTF. DNA for the CDR3: TGCAGCGTTGAGGGACAGACTTATGGCTACACCTTC.

The chain uses TRBV4-3 and TRBJ1-6; D call uncertain. The CDR3 loop spans 15 amino acids. Trimming took off 1 base at V and 3 bases at J, with 7 bases between the two ends. The V gene's germline CDR1 is LGHNA and CDR2 YSLEER. CDR3 in amino acids: CASSQGAIYNSPLHF. The CDR3 coding sequence is TGCGCCAGCAGCCAAGGGGCTATCTATAATTCACCCCTCCACTTT.

The V and J genes are TRBV6-5 and TRBJ1-2, with D unresolved. The CDR3 loop spans 15 amino acids. Germline lookup yields CDR1 MNHEY and CDR2 SVGAGI. The V and J ends lost 2 bases and 5 bases respectively, with 15 bases between them. CDR3 in DNA: TGTGCCAGCAGTTACCAATGGCAGTCCGAATATGGCTACACCTTC. Translated: CASSYQWQSEYGYTF.

The chain employs TRBV11-3 and TRBJ1-4, with TRBD1 matching over 12 bases. The trim removed 5 bases at V and 8 bases at J, leaving 6 bases unmatched. The germline gives CDR1 SGHNT, CDR2 YENEEA. The CDR3 length is 15 residues. The CDR3 coding sequence is TGTGCCAGCAGCAGCCGGGACAGGGGGCGCGAAAAACTGTTTTTT. Residues: CASSSRDRGREKLFF. Using reference TRBV11-3 and TRBJ1-4 for the parts outside the CDR3, the full variable domain is EAGVVQSPRYKIIEKKQPVAFWCNPISGHNTLYWYLQNLGQGPELLIRYENEEAVDDSQLPKDRFSAERLKGVDSTLKIQPAELGDSAVYLCASSSRDRGREKLFFGSGTQLSVL.

The gene calls are TRBV7-2 and TRBJ2-1; 7 bases line up with TRBD2. V was clipped by 10 bases and J by 15 bases; unmatched bases: 15. The CDR3 totals 12 residues. CDR1 is SGHTA and CDR2 is FQGNSA in the germline V gene. CDR3 residues: CAISYNERGVFF. The CDR3 DNA follows: TGTGCCATCTCCTACAATGAGCGGGGAGTGTTCTTC.

The chain links TRBV2 to TRBJ2-3, with D possibly being TRBD2 (7 bases). The CDR3 has 17 amino acids. The V end was cut by 7 bases, the J end by 5 bases, with 25 bases between. The germline V gene encodes CDR1 SNHLY and CDR2 FYNNEI. CDR3 residues: CASTPRGARGALDTQYF. For the CDR3, the DNA is TGTGCCAGCACTCCCCGGGGGGCACGGGGGGCGTTAGATACGCAGTATTTT.

The V and J genes are TRBV4-2 and TRBJ1-2, with D tentatively TRBD1 (5 bases). Between the trimmed V and J ends, which lost 1 base and 8 bases, there was a span of 17 bases. The CDR3 contains 15 residues. Looked up from germline, CDR1 is LGHNA and CDR2 is YNFKEQ. CDR3 sequence: CASSQANQGAGGYTF. The CDR3 DNA follows: TGTGCCAGCAGCCAAGCGAATCAAGGGGCAGGAGGCTACACCTTC.

The chain employs TRBV19 and TRBJ2-3; a possible D gene is TRBD2 (5 bases). The V gene's germline CDR1 is LNHDA and CDR2 SQIVND (reference sequence). The ends were cut back, 6 bases at V and 4 bases at J, with 11 bases in the middle. CDR3 length: 13 residues. The CDR3 bases are TGTGCCAGTAGAGGCTCCGGGGCAGATACGCAGTATTTT. Translating it yields CASRGSGADTQYF.

In the case of this clone: This specimen includes other DNA sequences encoding the same CDR3. This chain connects TRBV6-5 to TRBJ2-4; 15 positions match TRBD2. The germline V gene has CDR1 MNHEY and CDR2 SVGAGI. This CDR3 has 15 amino acids. V lost 6 bases, J lost 7 bases, and 4 bases stayed unmatched. The CDR3 nucleotides read TGTGCCAGCAGGGGACTAGCGGGGGGCGAGAACATTCAGTACTTC. It translates to CASRGLAGGENIQYF.

The V call is TRBV27, the J call TRBJ2-7; 14 bases line up with TRBD2. CDR3 size: 14 residues. Germline lookup yields CDR1 MNHEY and CDR2 SMNVEV (reference sequence). V shed 3 bases and J 5 bases; nucleotides not matched to a gene: 0. In DNA form, the CDR3 reads TGTGCCAGCAGTTTGGGACTAGCGGGAGACGAGCAGTACTTC. Its protein is CASSLGLAGDEQYF.

The chain carries TRBV19 and TRBJ1-1, with TRBD1 matching over 8 bases. Germline V gene lookup returns CDR1 LNHDA and CDR2 SQIVND (reference sequence). This CDR3 region has 14 residues. Unmatched junction bases numbered 4, after V lost 2 bases and J lost 5 bases. CDR3 protein: CASSISGGETEAFF. As DNA, the CDR3 is TGTGCCAGTAGTATATCAGGGGGCGAGACTGAAGCTTTCTTT. The complete variable domain, with remaining parts taken from reference TRBV19 and TRBJ1-1, reads DGGITQSPKYLFRKEGQNVTLSCEQNLNHDAMYWYRQDPGQGLRLIYYSQIVNDFQKGDIAEGYSVSREKKESFPLTVTSAQKNPTAFYLCASSISGGETEAFFGQGTRLTVV.